What follows are 7 T cell receptor beta chains derived from one specimen sequenced in a study of cytomegalovirus exposure and HLA in healthy donors. PCR primers comprised 60 Vbeta and 13 Jbeta primers. Measured with immunoSEQ multiplex PCR; TCRdb has only the in-frame clones, and not every one. The table has some 110,000 clones, about 69% seen once. The sequencing sample was made of PBMCs. These receptor sequences come from a man aged 40-50 years in good health and CMV-seronegative.

The chain carries TRBV6-5 and TRBJ2-5, with 7 bases lining up with TRBD1. J gave up 5 bases and V 2 bases, and 8 bases lay outside the gene matches. Germline V gene lookup returns CDR1 MNHEY and CDR2 SVGAGI. The CDR3 is 15 amino acids. CDR3 coding DNA: TGTGCCAGCAGTTACAGGGATACAGGGGCGGAGACCCAGTACTTC. Its translation is CASSYRDTGAETQYF.

The rearrangement uses TRBV5-1 and TRBJ2-7, with a tentative D call TRBD1 (5 bases). The ends were cut back, 2 bases at V and 5 bases at J, with 14 bases in the middle. In germline, CDR1 is SGHRS, CDR2 YFSETQ. This CDR3 has 14 amino acids. The CDR3 is CASSFQGIVDEQYF. CDR3 sequence (DNA): TGCGCCAGCAGCTTCCAGGGCATAGTGGACGAGCAGTACTTC.

V usage is TRBV4-3 and J usage is TRBJ2-5, with D possibly being TRBD1 (6 bases). The V and J ends lost 0 bases and 7 bases respectively, with 12 bases between them. Germline CDR1 and CDR2: LGHNA and YSLEER. CDR3 size: 14 residues. CDR3 DNA sequence: TGCGCCAGCAGCCAAGACAGGCCCAGGGGGACCCAGTACTTC. It encodes CASSQDRPRGTQYF.

The rearrangement joins TRBV19 to TRBJ2-7; D is perhaps TRBD1 (5 bases). Trimming stripped 10 bases from V and 1 base from J, with 17 bases between. This CDR3 has 14 residues. Per germline, CDR1 LNHDA and CDR2 SQIVND (reference sequence). CDR3 in DNA: TGTGCCACACAACTTGGGCCAGGGTCCTACGAGCAGTACTTC. It encodes CATQLGPGSYEQYF. Based on the CDR3 plus reference TRBV19 and TRBJ2-7, the full variable domain is DGGITQSPKYLFRKEGQNVTLSCEQNLNHDAMYWYRQDPGQGLRLIYYSQIVNDFQKGDIAEGYSVSREKKESFPLTVTSAQKNPTAFYLCATQLGPGSYEQYFGPGTRLTVT.

This chain uses TRBV7-2 with TRBJ2-4, with 10 bases that match TRBD2. The CDR3 sequence is 14 residues long. Germline assignment: CDR1 SGHTA and CDR2 FQGNSA. V lost 5 bases and J lost 14; bases outside the gene matches: 12. CDR3 sequence reads: CASSQHLAGAGKYF. The CDR3 DNA reads as TGTGCCAGCAGCCAACACCTAGCGGGAGCCGGGAAGTACTTC.

The chain combines TRBV5-1 with TRBJ2-6; 9 nucleotides match TRBD1. The ends lost 1 base at V and 0 bases at J; junction bases unmatched: 8. The CDR3 is made up of 19 amino acids. Germline CDR1 reads SGHRS; CDR2 reads YFSETQ. As DNA, the CDR3 is TGCGCCAGCAGCTTGTGGCCCACAGGGGGCATCTCTGGGGCCAACGTCCTGACTTTC. It specifies CASSLWPTGGISGANVLTF. Using reference TRBV5-1 and TRBJ2-6 for the parts outside the CDR3, the full variable domain is KAGVTQTPRYLIKTRGQQVTLSCSPISGHRSVSWYQQTPGQGLQFLFEYFSETQRNKGNFPGRFSGRQFSNSRSEMNVSTLELGDSALYLCASSLWPTGGISGANVLTFGAGSRLTVL.

This chain joins TRBV11-2 and TRBJ1-1; TRBD1 aligns across 8 bases. Trimming removed 5 bases from V and 5 bases from J; junction bases left unmatched: 4. CDR3 length equals 13 residues. Germline V gene data show CDR1 as SGHAT and CDR2 as FQNNGV. CDR3 nucleotides: TGTGCCAGCAGCCAGACAGGGGTAACTGAAGCTTTCTTT. Its protein product is CASSQTGVTEAFF.